These 5 T cell receptor beta chains were sequenced from one sample in a study of CD8 T cells in Susac syndrome (dated by TCRdb to 2018 to 2020). Libraries were made using the immunoSEQ multiplex PCR assay. RNA was extracted using the RNeasy kit, and about 0.45 to 1 ug of the RNA was reverse transcribed with random hexamers. TCRdb's own reprocessing of the public reads used fastp at Q25 and MiXCR and kept productive beta chains. Merged by CDR3 protein, the rows form single entries marked with the most common genes and DNA. Here the sample has roughly 80,000 distinct CDR3 sequences; roughly 90% occur a single time. The top ten constitute just over 0.5% of the sample. What was sequenced was CD8+ T cells from PBMCs. The receptors were sampled from a human donor with multiple sclerosis.

This chain links TRBV30 with TRBJ2-1; D call uncertain. From germline, CDR1 is GTSNPN and CDR2 SVGIG (reference sequence). The CDR3 extends over 12 amino acids. Trimming stripped 5 bases from V and 1 base from J, with 6 bases between. CDR3 sequence reads: CAWDGSYNEQFF. CDR3 in DNA: TGTGCCTGGGACGGTTCCTACAATGAGCAGTTCTTC.

The rearrangement uses TRBV12-3 or TRBV12-4 and TRBJ2-1; maybe TRBD1 (8 bases). Trimming stripped 8 bases from V and 10 bases from J, with 15 bases between. The CDR3 covers 12 residues. CDR3 sequence reads: CASQQGGWEQFF. The CDR3 region has the DNA TGTGCCAGCCAACAGGGGGGGTGGGAGCAGTTCTTC.

The CDR3 nucleotides read TGTGCCAGCAGTATCGGTGACTATGGCTACACCTTC. Its translation is CASSIGDYGYTF. This chain links TRBV7-9 with TRBJ1-2; D remains ambiguous. V lost 6 bases and J 3 bases, leaving 8 bases between the germline ends. Per germline, CDR1 SEHNR and CDR2 FQNEAQ (reference sequence). The CDR3 sequence is 12 residues long.

In its sample, this clonotype was seen once. This chain joins TRBV30 and TRBJ2-7; D gene ambiguous. CDR1 is GTSNPN and CDR2 is SVGIG in the germline V gene (reference sequence). The germline V and J ends were trimmed by 0 bases and 4 bases, with 4 bases remaining between them. The CDR3 length is 11 residues. The CDR3 loop reads CAWSVKYEQYF. Written as DNA, the CDR3 is TGTGCCTGGAGTGTAAAGTACGAGCAGTACTTC.

The chain carries TRBV28 and TRBJ2-7, with 9 bases aligning to TRBD2. The CDR3 is 14 amino acids. The J segment lost 3 bases and the V segment lost 6 bases, leaving 6 bases of the junction unmatched. CDR1 MDHEN and CDR2 SYDVKM come from the germline V gene. In DNA, the CDR3 is TGTGCCAGCAGGGTAGCGGGGGAGTTCTACGAGCAGTACTTC. Translating gives CASRVAGEFYEQYF. Full variable domain (missing parts from reference TRBV28 and TRBJ2-7): DVKVTQSSRYLVKRTGEKVFLECVQDMDHENMFWYRQDPGLGLRLIYFSYDVKMKEKGDIPEGYSVSREKKERFSLILESASTNQTSMYLCASRVAGEFYEQYFGPGTRLTVT.